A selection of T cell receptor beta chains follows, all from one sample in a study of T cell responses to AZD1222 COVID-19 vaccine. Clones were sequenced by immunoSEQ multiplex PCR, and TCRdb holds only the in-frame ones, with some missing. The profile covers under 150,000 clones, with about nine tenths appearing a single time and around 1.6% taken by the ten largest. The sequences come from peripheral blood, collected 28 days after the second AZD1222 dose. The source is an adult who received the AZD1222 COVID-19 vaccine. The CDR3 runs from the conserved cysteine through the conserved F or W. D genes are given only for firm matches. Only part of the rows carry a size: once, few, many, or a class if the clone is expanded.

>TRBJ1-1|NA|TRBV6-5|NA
CASRPGQMNTEAFF
TGTGCCAGCAGACCGGGACAAATGAACACTGAAGCTTTCTTT
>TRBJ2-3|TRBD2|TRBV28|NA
CASSTPASGGESDTQYF
TGTGCCAGCAGTACACCCGCTAGCGGGGGGGAATCAGATACGCAGTATTTT
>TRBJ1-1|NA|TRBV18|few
CASSFSDRMNTEAFF
TGTGCCAGCTCATTTAGCGACAGGATGAACACTGAAGCTTTCTTT
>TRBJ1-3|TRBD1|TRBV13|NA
CASSSVQGYGNTIYF
TGTGCCAGCAGCTCGGTACAGGGGTATGGAAACACCATATATTTT
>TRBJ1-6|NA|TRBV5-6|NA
CASSSDSSYNSPLHF
TGTGCCAGCAGCTCCGATAGCTCCTATAATTCACCCCTCCACTTT
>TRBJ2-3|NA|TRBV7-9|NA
CASSLTGTDTQYF
TGTGCCAGCAGCTTAACCGGGACAGATACGCAGTATTTT
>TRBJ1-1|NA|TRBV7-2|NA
CASSFSPANTEAFF
TGTGCCAGCAGCTTCTCTCCAGCGAACACTGAAGCTTTCTTT
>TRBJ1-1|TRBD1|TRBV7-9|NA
CASSPLGTANTEAFF
TGTGCCAGCAGCCCCCTTGGGACAGCGAACACTGAAGCTTTCTTT
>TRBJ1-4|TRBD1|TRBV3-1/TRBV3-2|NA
CASSPTGADNEKLFF
TGTGCCAGCAGCCCTACAGGGGCGGATAATGAAAAACTGTTTTTT
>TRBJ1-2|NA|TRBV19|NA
CASSIDAFGYTF
TGTGCCAGTAGTATAGATGCGTTTGGCTACACCTTC
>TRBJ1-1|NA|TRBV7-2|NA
CASSLEPGMNTEAFF
TGTGCCAGCAGCTTAGAACCGGGGATGAACACTGAAGCTTTCTTT
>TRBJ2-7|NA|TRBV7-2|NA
CASSARAGARREQYF
TGTGCCAGCAGCGCGAGGGCGGGGGCCCGAAGGGAGCAGTACTTC
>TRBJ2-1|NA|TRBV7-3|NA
CASSPRGAGWGTNEQFF
TGTGCCAGCAGCCCCAGGGGCGCGGGGTGGGGGACGAATGAGCAGTTCTTC
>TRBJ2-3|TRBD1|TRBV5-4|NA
CASSSTQGRDTQYF
TGTGCCAGCAGCTCGACACAGGGGAGAGATACGCAGTATTTT
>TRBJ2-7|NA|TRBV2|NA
CASTVTTSYEQYF
TGTGCCAGCACGGTGACAACCTCCTACGAGCAGTACTTC
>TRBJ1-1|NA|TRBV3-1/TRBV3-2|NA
CASSPEPVNTEAFF
TGTGCCAGCAGCCCCGAACCAGTGAACACTGAAGCTTTCTTT
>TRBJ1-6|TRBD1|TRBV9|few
CASSVDRGRSPLHF
TGTGCCAGCAGCGTCGACAGGGGGCGGTCACCCCTCCACTTT
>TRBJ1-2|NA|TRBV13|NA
CASSLSGLGGYTF
TGTGCCAGCAGCTTAAGTGGACTCGGGGGCTACACCTTC
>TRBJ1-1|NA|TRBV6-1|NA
CASSEFRGTEAFF
TGTGCCAGCAGTGAATTTCGCGGAACTGAAGCTTTCTTT
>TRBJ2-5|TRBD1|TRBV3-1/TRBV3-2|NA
CASSQNRGETQYF
TGTGCCAGCAGCCAAAACAGGGGGGAGACCCAGTACTTC
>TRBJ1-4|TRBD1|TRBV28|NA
CASSSDGGGEKLFF
TGTGCCAGCAGTTCGGACGGAGGGGGCGAAAAACTGTTTTTT